This TCR beta chain was documented in a study of T cell responses to AZD1222 COVID-19 vaccine. Looking at the study overall: Second-dose intervals near 4 or 12 weeks were combined.

This clone occurred a few times. The target antigen is unknown. In germline, CDR1 is LNHDA, CDR2 SQIVND (reference sequence). The CDR3 loop spans 15 amino acids. J was trimmed by 3 bases and V by 8 bases; bases with no gene match: 7. Sequencing used immunoSEQ multiplex PCR; TCRdb keeps in-frame clones, though not all of them. The data hold about 120,000 clones, with less than 95% observed a single time. General study points: Among the donors, most were white British and more were female, and clonal diversity was possibly underestimated.

The starting material was peripheral blood, obtained on day 0 of AZD1222 vaccination. The clonotype was recovered from an adult in good health. The rearrangement joins TRBV19 to TRBJ2-1, with 10 bases that match TRBD2. This CDR3 reads CASSGLAGDYNEQFF. CDR3 sequence (DNA): TGTGCCAGTTCGGGGCTAGCGGGAGACTACAATGAGCAGTTCTTC. The whole variable domain, remainder taken from reference TRBV19 and TRBJ2-1, is DGGITQSPKYLFRKEGQNVTLSCEQNLNHDAMYWYRQDPGQGLRLIYYSQIVNDFQKGDIAEGYSVSREKKESFPLTVTSAQKNPTAFYLCASSGLAGDYNEQFFGPGTRLTVL.